A single count supports the clone carrying this T cell receptor (beta chain). Sequenced by immunoSEQ multiplex PCR; TCRdb stores in-frame clones only, minus some. The sample includes roughly 60,000 clones, 82% seen only once; the top ten take 3.5% to 5.5%. The data stem from a study of PD-L1 blockade in urothelial cancer. V lost 6 bases to trimming and J lost 0 bases; unmatched junction nucleotides: 3. This CDR3 is built from 15 residues. Germline CDR1 LNHDA, CDR2 SQIVND (reference sequence). The material sequenced was PBMCs, taken around atezolizumab (anti-PD-L1) treatment. This chain joins TRBV19 and TRBJ2-7, with 12 bases fitting TRBD2. The receptor was derived from a man between 65 and 80 years old with urothelial cancer. CDR3 residues: CASRATSGSSYEQYF. In DNA, the CDR3 is TGTGCCAGTAGGGCGACTAGCGGGAGCTCCTACGAGCAGTACTTC.